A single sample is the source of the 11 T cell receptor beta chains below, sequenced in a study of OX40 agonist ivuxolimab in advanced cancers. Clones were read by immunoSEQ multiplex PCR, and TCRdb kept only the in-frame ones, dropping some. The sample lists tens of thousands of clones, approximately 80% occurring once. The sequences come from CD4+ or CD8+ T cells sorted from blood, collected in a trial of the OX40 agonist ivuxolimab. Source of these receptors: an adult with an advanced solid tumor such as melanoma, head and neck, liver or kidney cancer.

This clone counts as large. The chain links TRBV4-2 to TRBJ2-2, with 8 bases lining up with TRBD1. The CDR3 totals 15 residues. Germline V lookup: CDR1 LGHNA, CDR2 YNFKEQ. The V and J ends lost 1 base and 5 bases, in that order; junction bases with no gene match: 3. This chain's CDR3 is CASSQADRETGELFF. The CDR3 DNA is TGTGCCAGCAGCCAAGCGGACAGGGAAACCGGGGAGCTGTTTTTT.

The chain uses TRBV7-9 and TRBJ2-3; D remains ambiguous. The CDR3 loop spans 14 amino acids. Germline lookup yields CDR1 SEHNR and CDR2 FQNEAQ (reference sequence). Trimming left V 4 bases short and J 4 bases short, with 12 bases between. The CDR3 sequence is CASSSSLSPDTQYF. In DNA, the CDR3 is TGTGCCAGCAGCTCCTCCTTATCCCCAGATACGCAGTATTTT.

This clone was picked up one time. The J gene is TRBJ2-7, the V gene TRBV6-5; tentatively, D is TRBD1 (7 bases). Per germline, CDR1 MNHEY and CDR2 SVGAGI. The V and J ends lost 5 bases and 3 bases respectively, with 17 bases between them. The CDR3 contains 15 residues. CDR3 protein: CASSPRQGGNYEQYF. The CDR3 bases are TGTGCCAGCAGTCCTAGACAGGGAGGTAACTACGAGCAGTACTTC.

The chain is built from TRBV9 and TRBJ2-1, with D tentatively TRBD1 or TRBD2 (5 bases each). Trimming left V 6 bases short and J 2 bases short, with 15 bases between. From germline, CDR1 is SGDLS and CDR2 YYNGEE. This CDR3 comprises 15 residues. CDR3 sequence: CASTPGTTTYNEQFF. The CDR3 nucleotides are TGTGCCAGCACCCCCGGGACCACGACCTACAATGAGCAGTTCTTC.

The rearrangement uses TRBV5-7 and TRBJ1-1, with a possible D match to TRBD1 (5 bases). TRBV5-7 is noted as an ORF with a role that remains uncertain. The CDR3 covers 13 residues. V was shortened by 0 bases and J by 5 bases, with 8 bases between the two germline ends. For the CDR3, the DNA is TGTGCCAGCAGCTTGGGGGGGGAAACTGAAGCTTTCTTT. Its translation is CASSLGGETEAFF.

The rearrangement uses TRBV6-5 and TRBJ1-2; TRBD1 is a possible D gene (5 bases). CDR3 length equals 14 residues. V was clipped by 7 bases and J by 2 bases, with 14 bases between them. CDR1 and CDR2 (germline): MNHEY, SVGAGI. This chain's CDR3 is CASTHQGGNYGYTF. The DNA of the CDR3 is TGTGCCAGCACCCACCAGGGAGGGAACTATGGCTACACCTTC.

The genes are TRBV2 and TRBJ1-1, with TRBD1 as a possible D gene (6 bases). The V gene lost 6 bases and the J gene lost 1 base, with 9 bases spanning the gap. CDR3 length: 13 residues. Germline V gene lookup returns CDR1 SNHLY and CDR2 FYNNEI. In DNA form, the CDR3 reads TGTGCCAGCAGAATCAGGGGGAACACTGAAGCTTTCTTT. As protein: CASRIRGNTEAFF.

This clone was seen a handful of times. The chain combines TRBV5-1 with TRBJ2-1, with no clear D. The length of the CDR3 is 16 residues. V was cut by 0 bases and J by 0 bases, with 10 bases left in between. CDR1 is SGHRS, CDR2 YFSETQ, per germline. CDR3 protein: CASSLGATSSYNEQFF. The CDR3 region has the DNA TGCGCCAGCAGCTTGGGGGCGACCTCCTCCTACAATGAGCAGTTCTTC.

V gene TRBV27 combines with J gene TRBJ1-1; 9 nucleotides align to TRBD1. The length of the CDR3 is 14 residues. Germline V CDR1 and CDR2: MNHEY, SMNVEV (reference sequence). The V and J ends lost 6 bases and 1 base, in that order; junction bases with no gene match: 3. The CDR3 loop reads CASSPTGGNTEAFF. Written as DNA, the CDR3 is TGTGCCAGCAGCCCGACAGGGGGGAACACTGAAGCTTTCTTT.

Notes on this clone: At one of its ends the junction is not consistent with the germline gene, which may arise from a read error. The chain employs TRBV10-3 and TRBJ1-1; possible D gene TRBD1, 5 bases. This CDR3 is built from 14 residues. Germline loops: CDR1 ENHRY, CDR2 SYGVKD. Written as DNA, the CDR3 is TGTGCCATCAGTGAGTCGGGGACTAACAGTGAAGCTTTCTTT. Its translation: CAISESGTNSEAFF.

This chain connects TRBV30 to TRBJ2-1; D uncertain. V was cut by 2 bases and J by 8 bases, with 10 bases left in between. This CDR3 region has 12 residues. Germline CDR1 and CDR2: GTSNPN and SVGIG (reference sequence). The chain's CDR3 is CAWSITFDEQFF. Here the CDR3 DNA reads TGTGCCTGGAGTATCACTTTCGATGAGCAGTTCTTC.